This entry lists 14 T cell receptor beta chains sequenced from one sample in a study of blood T cell repertoires in COVID-19. Repertoires were generated with immunoSEQ multiplex PCR, while TCRdb's copy carries only in-frame clones and drops some. The sample lists around 47,000 clones, around 90% seen once, with 23% in the top ten. The sequenced sample was peripheral blood. The source of these receptors is a woman older than 75 in a cohort sampled during active or convalescent COVID-19.

The rearrangement uses TRBV24-1 and TRBJ1-2, with TRBD1 matching over 7 bases. V gave up 2 bases and J gave up 5 bases; unmatched junction bases: 16. Germline lookup yields CDR1 KGHDR and CDR2 SFDVKD. This CDR3 is 18 amino acids long. The CDR3 nucleotides are TGTGCCACCAGTGATTCCCACGCCCAGACAGGGTGGGGATATGGCTACACCTTC. This translates into CATSDSHAQTGWGYGYTF.

Only one count was recorded for this clone. This chain links TRBV10-3 with TRBJ2-1; D possibly corresponds to TRBD2 (5 bases). V was pared by 2 bases and J by 8 bases, with 19 bases between. CDR1 is ENHRY, CDR2 SYGVKD, per germline. This CDR3 region has 16 residues. CDR3 DNA sequence: TGTGCCATCAGTGAGACCGGAGGATGGGGAATCTATGAGCAGTTCTTC. It yields the protein CAISETGGWGIYEQFF.

This chain uses TRBV7-6 with TRBJ2-3; 7 bases are a match to TRBD1. Trimming cost V 5 bases and J 0 bases; bases outside gene matches: 11. Germline V gives CDR1 SGHVS, CDR2 FNYEAQ. The CDR3 sequence is 17 residues long. CDR3 bases: TGTGCCAGCAGCCCAACCAGAGGGGGCCTTAGCACAGATACGCAGTATTTT. This translates into CASSPTRGGLSTDTQYF.

This sequence joins TRBV4-1 and TRBJ2-7; D may be TRBD1 (6 bases). The V gene lost 1 base and the J gene lost 3 bases, with 13 bases spanning the gap. Germline CDR1 is MGHRA and CDR2 is YSYEKL. The CDR3 length is 15 residues. CDR3 protein: CASSQGVQGNYEQYF. Here the CDR3 DNA reads TGCGCCAGCAGCCAAGGAGTACAGGGAAACTACGAGCAGTACTTC.

V gene TRBV12-3 or TRBV12-4 combines with J gene TRBJ1-1; a possible D gene is TRBD1 (6 bases). Trimming removed 7 bases at V and 7 bases at J, with 13 bases between. This CDR3 has 12 amino acids. Here the CDR3 reads CASTLRGGEAFF. The CDR3 region has the DNA TGTGCCAGCACCCTGAGGGGGGGTGAAGCTTTCTTT.

The chain carries TRBV5-1 and TRBJ1-1, with a tentative D call TRBD1 (5 bases). With 0 bases removed from V and 1 base from J, the gap between germline ends came to 7 bases. The CDR3 runs to 14 residues. From germline, CDR1 is SGHRS and CDR2 YFSETQ. The CDR3 protein is CASSLGQKNTEAFF. The CDR3 DNA follows: TGCGCCAGCAGCTTGGGACAGAAGAACACTGAAGCTTTCTTT.

The rearrangement joins TRBV19 to TRBJ1-5; 7 bases line up with TRBD1. From germline, CDR1 is LNHDA and CDR2 SQIVND (reference sequence). CDR3 length: 20 residues. J lost 0 bases, V lost 2 bases, and 16 bases had no gene match. CDR3 DNA: TGTGCCAGTAGTATAAACTTCGGGACAGAGGGGATCTATAGCAATCAGCCCCAGCATTTT. Protein product: CASSINFGTEGIYSNQPQHF.

The V and J genes are TRBV18 and TRBJ1-1, with 9 nucleotides matching TRBD1. With 3 bases clipped from V and 1 base from J, the junction kept 0 bases outside the gene matches. Germline V gives CDR1 KGHSH, CDR2 LQKENI. This CDR3 contains 14 residues. Here the CDR3 DNA reads TGTGCCAGCTCACCGGGACAGGGGAACACTGAAGCTTTCTTT. The encoded protein is CASSPGQGNTEAFF.

This sequence joins TRBV7-2 and TRBJ1-1; TRBD1 agrees at 7 bases. With V trimmed by 5 bases and J by 4 bases, 7 bases remained unmatched. CDR3 size: 14 residues. The germline V gene encodes CDR1 SGHTA and CDR2 FQGNSA. DNA of the CDR3: TGTGCCAGCAGCGTCAACAGGGGTGTCACTGAAGCTTTCTTT. Its protein is CASSVNRGVTEAFF.

The J gene is TRBJ2-1, the V gene TRBV9; the match to TRBD2 covers 8 bases. This CDR3 spans 14 amino acids. In germline, CDR1 is SGDLS, CDR2 YYNGEE. Trimming took 0 bases from V and 6 from J; bases not matched to a gene: 2. CDR3 sequence (DNA): TGTGCCAGCAGCGTAGTCGGGAGGGCCAATGAGCAGTTCTTC. It yields the protein CASSVVGRANEQFF.

The CDR3 is CASSLSEGLPQFF. In DNA, the CDR3 is TGTGCCAGCAGCTTATCTGAGGGACTCCCCCAGTTCTTC. V usage is TRBV7-3 and J usage is TRBJ2-1; possible D gene TRBD2, 6 bases. Trimming stripped 2 bases from V and 13 bases from J, with 15 bases between. From germline, CDR1 is SGHTA and CDR2 FQGTGA. CDR3 length: 13 amino acids.

The V and J genes are TRBV30 and TRBJ1-5, with D unclear. The CDR3 has 15 amino acids. With 4 bases removed from V and 4 bases from J, the gap between germline ends came to 17 bases. The germline CDR1 and CDR2 sequences are GTSNPN and SVGIG (reference sequence). In nucleotides, the CDR3 is TGTGCCTGGACCCCTAATGGATTACTAAATCAGCCCCAGCATTTT. It encodes CAWTPNGLLNQPQHF.

The chain couples TRBV5-8 to TRBJ1-1, with D perhaps matching TRBD1 (6 bases). Germline assignment: CDR1 SGHTS and CDR2 YDEGEE. The CDR3 extends over 15 amino acids. Trimming removed 4 bases at V and 4 bases at J, with 17 bases between. The CDR3 bases are TGTGCCAGCAGCCAAACAGGGTGGGTAGTCACTGAAGCTTTCTTT. It translates to CASSQTGWVVTEAFF.

The chain joins TRBV11-3 to TRBJ1-2; tentatively, D is TRBD1 (6 bases). Trimming left V 4 bases short and J 9 bases short, with 18 bases between. The length of the CDR3 is 14 residues. The germline CDR1 and CDR2 sequences are SGHNT and YENEEA. The DNA of the CDR3 is TGTGCCAGCAGCTGGTCAGCGGCGGGGGCGCGCTACACCTTC. Protein product: CASSWSAAGARYTF.